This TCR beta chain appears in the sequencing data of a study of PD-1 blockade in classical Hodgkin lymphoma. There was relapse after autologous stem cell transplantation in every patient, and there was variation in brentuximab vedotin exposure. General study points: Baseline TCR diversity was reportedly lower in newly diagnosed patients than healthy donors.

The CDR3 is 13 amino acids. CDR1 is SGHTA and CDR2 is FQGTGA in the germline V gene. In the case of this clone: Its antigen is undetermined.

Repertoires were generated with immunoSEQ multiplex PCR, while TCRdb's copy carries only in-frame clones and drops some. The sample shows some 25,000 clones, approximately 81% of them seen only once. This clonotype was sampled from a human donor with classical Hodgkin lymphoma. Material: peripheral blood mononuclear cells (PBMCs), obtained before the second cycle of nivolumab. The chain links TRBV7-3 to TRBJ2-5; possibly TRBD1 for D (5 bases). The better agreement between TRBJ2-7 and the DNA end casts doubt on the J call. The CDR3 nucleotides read TGTGCCAGCAGCTCGGAGCAGGGCCACGAGCAGTACTTC. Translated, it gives CASSSEQGHEQYF.